This TCR beta chain was documented in a study of control samples from healthy donors and cancer patients. The CDR3 sequence is 15 residues long. Germline-derived CDR1 and CDR2 are MNHEY and SMNVEV (reference sequence). V was clipped by 8 bases and J by 3 bases, with 20 bases between them. Sequencing was performed with immunoSEQ multiplex PCR; in TCRdb, only in-frame clones are kept and a portion is missing. Among just over 150,000 clones listed, approximately 96% were seen once. Only a few counts were recorded for this clone. Sequencing input: blood. This receptor was obtained from a middle-aged woman in good health. The chain is built from TRBV27 and TRBJ2-7; D may be TRBD1 or TRBD2 (6 bases each). For the CDR3, the DNA is TGTGCCAGCGGTCGGCTAGGGGGGCCGAGCTACGAGCAGTACTTC. It codes for CASGRLGGPSYEQYF.